This T cell receptor beta chain is from a study of neurological immune-mediated disorders. Findings and caveats of the study: No expanded-clone CDR3 amino acid sequence recurred across subjects, suggesting private TCR-beta repertoires.

The germline CDR1 and CDR2 sequences are LGHNA and YSLEER. Trimming removed 1 base from V and 6 bases from J; junction bases left unmatched: 9. CDR3 length: 16 amino acids. cDNA synthesis was performed by 5'RACE with 10-nucleotide random UMIs. Every sequencing run generated over 170 million TCR-beta sequences from 15-18 subjects. TCRdb recomputed calls from the 5' RACE reads with MiXCR, one row per CDR3 protein. The profile shows some 43,000 distinct CDR3 sequences, roughly 13% of them singletons. Time point specified: longitudinal time-point 3. This clonotype was counted ten times or more. As yet, its antigen is unknown.

The sequenced sample consisted of PBMCs. The clonotype comes from a male donor with HTLV-1-associated myelopathy (HAM/TSP). The V and J genes are TRBV4-3 and TRBJ2-1; 7 bases are shared with TRBD2. The CDR3 nucleotides are TGCGCCAGCAGCCAAGTTTTCGCGGGGGTTAGCAATGAGCAGTTCTTC. Encoded protein: CASSQVFAGVSNEQFF.